Detailed here is one T cell receptor (beta chain). This specimen comes from a study of shared clonotypes between healthy human individuals. Naive CD8 cells comprised CD45RO-negative, CCR7-positively selected cells, excluding terminally differentiated effector memory CD45RA+ cells. Assay used: immunoSEQ multiplex PCR; TCRdb lists only in-frame clones, some missing. The data show about 2 million clones, just under 95% seen once. V lost 2 bases, J lost 4 bases, and 12 bases lay in between. CDR1 and CDR2 (germline): MNHNS, SASEGT. The CDR3 sequence is 14 residues long. V usage is TRBV6-1 and J usage is TRBJ2-7; D is possibly TRBD1 (6 bases). This clonotype was obtained from a man younger than 35 in good health. Sequences were obtained from naive CD8+ T cells sorted from blood. The CDR3 DNA sequence: TGTGCCAGCAGTGAATCAGGGGTAGGGTACGAGCAGTACTTC. This codes for CASSESGVGYEQYF.